This T cell receptor (beta chain) was identified in a study of blood T cell repertoires in COVID-19. The overall study: COVID-19 samples collected from the United States, Italy and Spain covered acute and convalescent phases. T cells, B-cell-depleted T cells, or PBMCs supplied cDNA or gDNA.

Assay: immunoSEQ multiplex PCR; the TCRdb copy retains only in-frame clones and omits some. The repertoire holds fewer than 300,000 clones, roughly 80% seen once, with 9.4% in the top ten. There are 11 residues in the CDR3. With 3 bases removed from V and 8 bases from J, the gap between germline ends came to 6 bases. The germline V gene encodes CDR1 SGHNT and CDR2 YYREEE (reference sequence). This rearrangement joins TRBV5-4 to TRBJ2-1; D is uncertain. The sample was peripheral blood. The sequence came from a woman between 45 and 60 years old who had recovered from COVID-19. CDR3 residues: CASSSVDEQFF. The CDR3 bases are TGTGCCAGCAGCTCGGTGGATGAGCAGTTCTTC.